The next 21 T cell receptor beta chains were all read from a single sample in a study of PD-1 blockade in classical Hodgkin lymphoma. Here immunoSEQ multiplex PCR was the method, and the copy in TCRdb shows in-frame clones only, minus some. The sample contains 41,000 or so clones, roughly two thirds of which appear only once. Regarding time point: cycle 4 day 1 (C4D1), after five to seven weeks of nivolumab. Each patient relapsed following autologous stem cell transplantation, and prior brentuximab vedotin exposure differed. The input for sequencing was peripheral blood mononuclear cells (PBMCs), taken before the fourth cycle of nivolumab. These TCRs come from a human donor with classical Hodgkin lymphoma.

The chain carries TRBV7-9 and TRBJ1-4, with D perhaps matching TRBD1 (6 bases). This CDR3 comprises 16 residues. V was clipped by 5 bases and J by 5 bases, with 18 bases between them. Germline V gene sequence: CDR1 SEHNR, CDR2 FQNEAQ (reference sequence). This chain's CDR3 is CASSETSTGINEKLFF. The CDR3 region has the DNA TGTGCCAGCAGCGAGACGTCTACAGGGATCAATGAAAAACTGTTTTTT.

The chain has TRBV5-1 and TRBJ2-7; TRBD2 might be the D (6 bases). CDR1 SGHRS and CDR2 YFSETQ come from the germline V gene. The length of the CDR3 is 15 residues. Trimming cost V 4 bases and J 6 bases, with 20 bases left between them. The CDR3 DNA reads TGCGCCAGCAGCGGAGGGGCACGGGGCACGTCCGAGCAGTACTTC. This translates into CASSGGARGTSEQYF.

CDR3 in amino acids: CASSSSGRAYEQYF. The CDR3 DNA sequence: TGTGCCAGCAGCTCTAGCGGGCGTGCCTACGAGCAGTACTTC. J is TRBJ2-7 and V is TRBV7-9, with 8 bases fitting TRBD2. The V segment lost 4 bases and the J segment 2 bases; nucleotides outside the gene matches: 4. The CDR3 consists of 14 residues. Germline CDR1 and CDR2: SEHNR and FQNEAQ (reference sequence). The complete variable domain, with remaining parts taken from reference TRBV7-9 and TRBJ2-7, reads DTGVSQNPRHKITKRGQNVTFRCDPISEHNRLYWYRQTLGQGPEFLTYFQNEAQLEKSRLLSDRFSAERPKGSFSTLEIQRTEQGDSAMYLCASSSSGRAYEQYFGPGTRLTVT.

V is TRBV28 and J is TRBJ1-4; tentative D call: TRBD1 (5 bases). The CDR3 spans 15 residues. Looked up from germline, CDR1 is MDHEN and CDR2 is SYDVKM. Trimming cost V 2 bases and J 5 bases, with 12 bases left between them. The CDR3 protein is CASSLRTPGNEKLFF. The CDR3 DNA is TGTGCCAGCAGTTTAAGGACACCTGGGAATGAAAAACTGTTTTTT.

The rearrangement links TRBV6-5 to TRBJ2-1; TRBD1 agrees at 9 bases. Germline values: CDR1 MNHEY, CDR2 SVGAGI. The CDR3 consists of 15 residues. V was pared by 6 bases and J by 9 bases, with 12 bases of the junction left unmatched. The CDR3 loop is CASSPNRGLVAEQFF. DNA of the CDR3: TGTGCCAGCAGCCCCAACAGGGGGCTAGTGGCTGAGCAGTTCTTC.

CDR3 region: CASSLLGETSSYEQYF. The DNA for the CDR3 is TGTGCCAGCAGCTTACTCGGGGAGACTAGCTCCTACGAGCAGTACTTC. The gene calls are TRBV11-3 and TRBJ2-7; D perhaps matches TRBD2 (6 bases). Trimming took 2 bases from V and 0 from J, leaving 14 bases between them. CDR1 and CDR2 (germline): SGHNT, YENEEA. CDR3 size: 16 residues. Full variable domain (missing parts from reference TRBV11-3 and TRBJ2-7): EAGVVQSPRYKIIEKKQPVAFWCNPISGHNTLYWYLQNLGQGPELLIRYENEEAVDDSQLPKDRFSAERLKGVDSTLKIQPAELGDSAVYLCASSLLGETSSYEQYFGPGTRLTVT.

As to this clone: Other DNA sequences from this sample encode an identical CDR3 as well. The rearrangement links TRBV4-1 to TRBJ1-4, with D perhaps matching TRBD1 (5 bases). V dropped 1 base and J dropped 7 bases, with 13 bases sitting between them. The CDR3 is 15 residues long. In germline, CDR1 is MGHRA, CDR2 YSYEKL. The DNA of the CDR3 is TGCGCCAGCAGCCAAGTTGGGGGAGGCGGTGAAAAACTGTTTTTT. It encodes CASSQVGGGGEKLFF.

This rearrangement joins TRBV4-3 to TRBJ2-7; TRBD1 matches 8 bases. The CDR3 is made up of 14 amino acids. Losses at the gene ends were 2 bases for V and 6 bases for J; bases not matched to a gene: 6. Germline lookup yields CDR1 LGHNA and CDR2 YSLEER. CDR3 DNA sequence: TGCGCCAGCAGCCAATTGACAGGGGAAGCCGAGCAGTACTTC. Protein product: CASSQLTGEAEQYF.

This chain links TRBV18 with TRBJ2-7; D may correspond to TRBD1 or TRBD2 (5 bases each). Germline CDR1 reads KGHSH; CDR2 reads LQKENI. The V gene lost 5 bases and the J gene lost 3 bases, with 14 bases spanning the gap. This CDR3 comprises 14 residues. DNA for the CDR3: TGTGCCAGCTCAGACCGGGACCTAAACTACGAGCAGTACTTC. Its translation is CASSDRDLNYEQYF.

This sequence joins TRBV7-2 and TRBJ1-1; a weak D match, TRBD1 (5 bases). Germline V gene lookup returns CDR1 SGHTA and CDR2 FQGNSA. V lost 3 bases and J lost 9, with 17 bases in between. This CDR3 is built from 14 residues. The chain's CDR3 is CASSFLPAGKQAFF. The CDR3 region has the DNA TGTGCCAGCAGCTTTTTACCGGCAGGGAAGCAAGCTTTCTTT.

The rearrangement uses TRBV10-3 and TRBJ1-1; D is possibly TRBD1 (6 bases). Trimming pared 2 bases from V and 11 bases from J, leaving 15 bases between. This CDR3 has 13 amino acids. Germline V gene data show CDR1 as ENHRY and CDR2 as SYGVKD. The CDR3 DNA is TGTGCCATCAGTGAGGGACTCAGGGGATGGGCTTTCTTT. This codes for CAISEGLRGWAFF.

J is TRBJ1-4 and V is TRBV7-6; D is unresolved. Germline loops: CDR1 SGHVS, CDR2 FNYEAQ. The CDR3 runs to 13 residues. V lost 5 bases, J lost 5 bases, and 9 bases lay in between. CDR3 loop: CASSPGWNEKLFF. The CDR3, as DNA: TGTGCCAGCAGCCCCGGCTGGAATGAAAAACTGTTTTTT.

V usage is TRBV5-1 and J usage is TRBJ2-3, with 10 positions matching TRBD2. The CDR3 is made up of 16 amino acids. Germline CDR1 and CDR2: SGHRS and YFSETQ. The V and J ends lost 1 base and 5 bases, in that order; junction bases with no gene match: 7. CDR3 residues: CASSLSLAGVLDTQYF. For the CDR3, the DNA is TGCGCCAGCAGCTTGTCCCTAGCGGGGGTTCTAGATACGCAGTATTTT. Supplemented by reference TRBV5-1 and TRBJ2-3, the full variable domain reads KAGVTQTPRYLIKTRGQQVTLSCSPISGHRSVSWYQQTPGQGLQFLFEYFSETQRNKGNFPGRFSGRQFSNSRSEMNVSTLELGDSALYLCASSLSLAGVLDTQYFGPGTRLTVL.

This chain links TRBV28 with TRBJ1-5; maybe TRBD1 (6 bases). This CDR3 comprises 12 residues. In germline, CDR1 is MDHEN, CDR2 SYDVKM. V gave up 5 bases and J gave up 10 bases, with 12 bases separating them. CDR3 sequence (DNA): TGTGCCAGCAGTGTATCCAGGGGTCCCCAGCATTTT. This codes for CASSVSRGPQHF.

The chain carries TRBV19 and TRBJ2-7; no firm D call. The CDR3 length is 13 residues. V lost 6 bases and J lost 2, with 11 bases in between. Germline CDR1 reads LNHDA; CDR2 reads SQIVND (reference sequence). Written as DNA, the CDR3 is TGTGCCAGTAGCACAGTGGAAACCTACGAGCAGTACTTC. It specifies CASSTVETYEQYF.

This CDR3 is CASSMDRGGETQYF. The CDR3 coding sequence is TGTGCCAGCAGTATGGACAGGGGGGGGGAGACCCAGTACTTC. This rearrangement joins TRBV27 to TRBJ2-5; 10 nucleotides line up with TRBD1. The CDR3 is 14 residues long. After removal of 5 bases from V and 5 bases from J, the junction contained 5 bases not matched to a gene. Germline CDR1 is MNHEY and CDR2 is SMNVEV (reference sequence).

The chain joins TRBV6-5 to TRBJ2-1; a weak D match, TRBD1 (5 bases). The CDR3 length is 16 residues. Between the trimmed V and J ends, which lost 3 bases and 1 base, there was a span of 13 bases. CDR1 and CDR2 (germline): MNHEY, SVGAGI. The CDR3 DNA is TGTGCCAGCAGTTATGGGGCTATAAGTTCCTACAATGAGCAGTTCTTC. Translating gives CASSYGAISSYNEQFF.

This clone has more than one count but fewer than ten. This chain connects TRBV28 to TRBJ2-1; 9 nucleotides match TRBD1. Germline V lookup: CDR1 MDHEN, CDR2 SYDVKM. There are 14 residues in the CDR3. After removal of 5 bases from V and 4 bases from J, the junction contained 3 bases not matched to a gene. The CDR3: CASSLGTGYNEQFF. In nucleotides, the CDR3 is TGTGCCAGCAGTCTAGGGACAGGGTACAATGAGCAGTTCTTC.

This chain uses TRBV6-1 with TRBJ2-7; D is unresolved. The V end was cut by 2 bases, the J end by 1 base, with 12 bases between. The germline CDR1 and CDR2 sequences are MNHNS and SASEGT. This CDR3 has 15 residues. The CDR3 here is CASSEYVGGSYEQYF. CDR3 bases: TGTGCCAGCAGTGAATACGTTGGCGGTTCCTACGAGCAGTACTTC.

V usage is TRBV20-1 and J usage is TRBJ1-1, with a tentative D call TRBD1 (6 bases). CDR1 DFQATT and CDR2 SNEGSKA come from the germline V gene (reference sequence). The CDR3 contains 11 residues. Trimming took 2 bases from V and 10 from J, leaving 11 bases between them. CDR3 loop: CSARLRGVAFF. The CDR3 bases are TGCAGTGCTAGACTTAGGGGGGTAGCTTTCTTT.

The chain recombines TRBV10-3 with TRBJ2-7, with D possibly TRBD1 on 6 matching bases. CDR1 and CDR2 from the germline V gene are ENHRY and SYGVKD. V lost 6 bases to trimming and J lost 3 bases, with 15 bases between them. CDR3 length equals 14 residues. For the CDR3, the DNA is TGTGCCATCAGCGAACAGGGTGTGGGCTACGAGCAGTACTTC. As protein: CAISEQGVGYEQYF.